The sequence of this T cell receptor (beta chain) was determined in a study of CD4 and CD8 cells across lung adenocarcinoma regions. CDR3 size: 13 residues. Germline V gene data show CDR1 as MNHEY and CDR2 as SMNVEV (reference sequence). About this clonotype itself: A read error may account for a junction end that differs from germline.

MiXCR, run by TCRdb on the PCR reads, gives a single entry per CDR3 protein. Found here are about 12,000 distinct CDR3 sequences, around 50% of them singletons; the top ten hold 29%. The receptor was derived from a male donor with lung adenocarcinoma. The CD4 and CD8 labels of this study may be unreliable. The V and J genes are TRBV27 and TRBJ2-3; no clear D. The material sequenced was CD8+ T cells from the margin of a lung tumor. The CDR3, as DNA: TGTGCCAGCAGGCTGAGAGCCACAGACACGCAGTATTTT. Protein sequence: CASRLRATDTQYF.